The T cell receptor beta chain described here comes from a study of cytomegalovirus exposure and HLA in healthy donors. Study summary: Earlier findings included approximately 120 million unique TCR beta sequences obtained from about 179 million T cells. General study points: Later analysis showed TCR association rates varying by HLA locus, highest for DRB1 and lowest for HLA-C. TCR beta V- and J-gene trimming, according to a later analysis, was linked to a missense DCLRE1C variant.

V gave up 4 bases and J gave up 0 bases; unmatched junction bases: 4. Germline V gene sequence: CDR1 SGHRS, CDR2 YFSETQ. This CDR3 has 15 amino acids. As to this clone: Its cognate antigen is unknown.

PCR primers comprised 60 Vbeta and 13 Jbeta primers. Generated by immunoSEQ multiplex PCR, the TCRdb table keeps only in-frame clones and is missing some. This sample carries some 190,000 clones, 75% to 85% of them seen once, and the ten largest clones take around 1.5%. The chain combines TRBV5-1 with TRBJ2-7; 10 positions agree with TRBD1. What was sequenced was PBMCs. This TCR was sampled from a man younger than 35 in good health and CMV-seronegative. DNA for the CDR3: TGCGCCAGCAGCGCCGGGACAGGGGCCTCCTACGAGCAGTACTTC. This gives the protein CASSAGTGASYEQYF.